Listed here are 7 T cell receptor beta chains from one sample, sequenced in a study of tumor-infiltrating lymphocytes in primary liver carcinoma. Researchers generated TCR beta cDNA from approximately 450 ng of total RNA, relying on a constant-region primer. ARM-PCR was slightly modified, and three nested multiplex PCR rounds with it gave rise to the TCR beta libraries. Use of TRBV1-TRBV30 forward primers with a C-beta reverse primer characterized the first two PCR rounds, which lasted ten to eleven cycles each. Each CDR3 protein gets one entry after TCRdb re-called the multiplex PCR reads with MiXCR. The sample contains 100,000 or so distinct CDR3 sequences, around 80% of which appear only once. Extraction of RNA together with DNA used about 17-30 mg of unsorted bulk tissue. Sample: liver tumor tissue from sampling region 3. Subset noted: tumor region T3, left-lateral pole. All receptors come from a man aged 35 to 55 with primary liver carcinoma and hepatitis B virus infection.

The V gene is TRBV12-3 or TRBV12-4, the J gene TRBJ2-5; D may be TRBD2 (6 bases). CDR3 size: 13 residues. V was clipped by 7 bases and J by 5 bases, with 14 bases between them. The CDR3, as DNA: TGTGCCAGCAAACCGAACAGCGGGGAGACCCAGTACTTC. This translates into CASKPNSGETQYF.

Points on this clonotype: An end of the junction differs from the germline gene, which may be a read error. The chain has TRBV4-3 and TRBJ1-2, with D hard to call. The germline V gene has CDR1 LGHNA and CDR2 YSLEER. The CDR3 spans 15 residues. The CDR3 region is CASSQGIGWNYGYTF. The CDR3 bases are TGCGCCAGCAGCCAAGGTATAGGGTGGAACTATGGTTACACCTTC.

As to this clonotype: The junction and the germline gene differ at one end; a read error may be behind it. The genes are TRBV11-1 and TRBJ2-2, with no clear D. This CDR3 comprises 13 residues. Germline-derived CDR1 and CDR2 are SGHAT and FQDESV (reference sequence). The CDR3 sequence: CTSNFWETEELFF. The CDR3 nucleotides are TGTACCAGCAACTTTTGGGAAACCGAGGAGCTGTTTTTT. Looking up the rest from reference TRBV11-1 and TRBJ2-2 gives the full variable domain: EAEVAQSPRYKITEKSQAVAFWCDPISGHATLYWYRQILGQGPELLVQFQDESVVDDSQLPKDRFSAERLKGVDSTLKIQPAELGDSAMYLCTSNFWETEELFFGEGSRLTVL.

Worth noting for this clonotype: One end of the junction varies from germline; a read error may be responsible. The rearrangement uses TRBV5-1 and TRBJ2-1, with 7 bases that match TRBD2. CDR3 size: 19 residues. Germline V gene data show CDR1 as SGHRS and CDR2 as YFSETQ. Here the CDR3 DNA reads TGCGCCAGCAGCTTGGCTTCTTGGGAGGGGCGTCATCTCTACAATGAGCTGTCCTTC. Its translation: CASSLASWEGRHLYNELSF. Full variable domain (remainder filled in from reference TRBV5-1 and TRBJ2-1): KAGVTQTPRYLIKTRGQQVTLSCSPISGHRSVSWYQQTPGQGLQFLFEYFSETQRNKGNFPGRFSGRQFSNSRSEMNVSTLELGDSALYLCASSLASWEGRHLYNELSFGPGTRLTVL.

To note about this clonotype: A junction end diverges from the germline sequence, so it may reflect a read error. The chain employs TRBV6-4 and TRBJ2-3, with 7 bases matching TRBD2. The germline CDR1 and CDR2 sequences are MRHNA and SNTAGT. CDR3 length equals 13 residues. The CDR3 DNA follows: TGTTCCAGCAGTGCGGGAGGCACAGATACGCAGTATTTT. Translation: CSSSAGGTDTQYF.

Concerning this clonotype: The junction departs from the called germline gene at one end, perhaps through a read error. The chain recombines TRBV24-1 with TRBJ2-5, with TRBD2 matching 7 bases. Germline V CDR1 and CDR2: KGHDR, SFDVKD. This CDR3 is 15 amino acids long. The DNA of the CDR3 is TGTGCCACCCGTGATTTGGGGAGAGCGGGGGAGACCCAGTACTTC. Protein sequence: CATRDLGRAGETQYF.

This clonotype was observed a single time. The final CDR3 position lacks the conserved phenylalanine or tryptophan, pointing to a likely read error. The CDR3 here is CSIRTSGSWAVTQYL. In DNA, the CDR3 is TGCAGCATTCGGACTAGCGGGAGTTGGGCAGTGACCCAGTACCTC. The V call is TRBV29-1, the J call TRBJ2-5; 13 positions agree with TRBD2. Germline-derived CDR1 and CDR2 are SQVTM and ANQGSEA. Unmatched junction bases numbered 13, after V lost 8 bases and J lost 7 bases. The CDR3 runs to 15 residues.